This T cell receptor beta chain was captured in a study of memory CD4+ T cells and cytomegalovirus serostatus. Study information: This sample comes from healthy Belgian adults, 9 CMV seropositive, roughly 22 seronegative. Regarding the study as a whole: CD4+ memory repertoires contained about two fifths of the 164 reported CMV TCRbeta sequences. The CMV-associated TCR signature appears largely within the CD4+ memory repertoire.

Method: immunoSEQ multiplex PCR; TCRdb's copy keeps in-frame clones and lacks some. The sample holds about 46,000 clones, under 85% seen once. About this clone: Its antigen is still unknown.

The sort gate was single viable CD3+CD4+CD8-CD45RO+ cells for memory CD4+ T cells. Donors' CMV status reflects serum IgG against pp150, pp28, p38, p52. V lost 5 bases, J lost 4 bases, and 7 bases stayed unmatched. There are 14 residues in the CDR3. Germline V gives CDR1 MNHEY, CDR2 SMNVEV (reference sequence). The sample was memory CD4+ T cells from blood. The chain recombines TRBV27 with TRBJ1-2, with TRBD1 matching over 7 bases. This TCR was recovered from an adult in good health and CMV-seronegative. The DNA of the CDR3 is TGTGCCAGCAGTCTTCGGACAGGAAGCTATGGCTACACCTTC. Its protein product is CASSLRTGSYGYTF.